This TCR beta chain was sequenced in a study of T cells in Graves' hyperthyroidism and ophthalmopathy. Amplification of TCR beta CDR3 regions used RNA as the template. When the TCR CDR3 underwent first-round RT-PCR, the HTBI primer set was used. TCRdb fed the multiplex PCR reads into MiXCR, producing one record per CDR3 protein. The data hold some 500,000 distinct CDR3 sequences, with about an eighth observed a single time. Subjects aged 18 to 65 presented with newly diagnosed hyperthyroidism of less than 2 months' duration. This clonotype was picked up many times. Germline V gene sequence: CDR1 SEHNR, CDR2 FQNEAQ (reference sequence). CDR3 length: 13 amino acids. The ends were cut back, 5 bases at V and 3 bases at J, with 10 bases in the middle.

This TCR was recovered from a woman aged 18-35 years with Graves' hyperthyroidism. Source material: blood. This sequence joins TRBV7-9 and TRBJ1-1; possibly TRBD1 for D (5 bases). This CDR3 reads CASSPRDYTEAFF. The CDR3 nucleotides read TGTGCCAGCAGCCCTCGGGACTACACTGAAGCTTTCTTT.